Presented here are 18 T cell receptor beta chains from one specimen sequenced in a study of blood T cell repertoires in COVID-19. Clones were sequenced by immunoSEQ multiplex PCR, and TCRdb holds only the in-frame ones, with some missing. In the table there are over 85,000 clones, less than 85% of which are singletons. The sequenced sample was peripheral blood. The receptors stem from an elderly man with acute or convalescent COVID-19.

The chain links TRBV11-2 to TRBJ1-5, with TRBD1 matching over 11 bases. V was clipped by 6 bases and J by 6 bases; unmatched bases: 7. Germline V gives CDR1 SGHAT, CDR2 FQNNGV. This CDR3 region has 15 residues. CDR3 sequence reads: CASSASGTGGQPQHF. As DNA, the CDR3 is TGTGCCAGCAGTGCCTCCGGGACAGGGGGTCAGCCCCAGCATTTT.

This chain connects TRBV4-2 to TRBJ1-2; unclear D gene. V was pared by 5 bases and J by 4 bases, with 14 bases between. Germline-derived CDR1 and CDR2 are LGHNA and YNFKEQ. This CDR3 spans 14 amino acids. The CDR3, as DNA: TGTGCCAGCAGCAACCCCGGGGAGGGCTATGGCTACACCTTC. Translating it yields CASSNPGEGYGYTF.

The chain links TRBV5-6 to TRBJ2-7, with TRBD2 identical over 7 bases. Germline V lookup: CDR1 SGHDT, CDR2 YYEEEE. The CDR3 runs 17 residues. The ends lost 0 bases at V and 0 bases at J; junction bases unmatched: 9. CDR3 nucleotide sequence: TGTGCCAGCAGCTTGGGAACGCTAGCGGAGAGCTCCTACGAGCAGTACTTC. This translates into CASSLGTLAESSYEQYF.

The CDR3 protein is CASRDTHEQYF. DNA of the CDR3: TGTGCCAGCCGGGACACCCACGAGCAGTACTTC. The V and J genes are TRBV28 and TRBJ2-7; maybe TRBD1 (6 bases). CDR1 and CDR2 (germline): MDHEN, SYDVKM. Trimming shortened V by 8 bases and J by 5 bases, and 10 bases separated the two germline ends. This CDR3 comprises 11 residues.

The V call is TRBV5-1, the J call TRBJ2-1; 11 positions agree with TRBD2. The ends lost 0 bases at V and 9 bases at J; junction bases unmatched: 5. The CDR3 extends over 15 amino acids. Germline assignment: CDR1 SGHRS and CDR2 YFSETQ. In DNA form, the CDR3 reads TGCGCCAGCAGCTTGGTTAGCGGGAGGGCGGCTGAGCAGTTCTTC. Amino acids: CASSLVSGRAAEQFF.

V usage is TRBV13 and J usage is TRBJ2-7; TRBD2 matches 11 bases. Germline V gene data show CDR1 as PRHDT and CDR2 as FYEKMQ (reference sequence). The CDR3 contains 15 residues. Unmatched junction bases numbered 10, after V lost 8 bases and J lost 4 bases. The CDR3 loop reads CASGTSGRGVYEQYF. CDR3 bases: TGTGCCAGCGGGACTAGCGGAAGAGGGGTGTACGAGCAGTACTTC.

The chain is built from TRBV7-8 and TRBJ1-3; 10 bases map to TRBD1. With 7 bases clipped from V and 4 bases from J, the junction kept 7 bases outside the gene matches. CDR3 size: 15 residues. Per germline, CDR1 SGHVS and CDR2 FQNEAQ. The CDR3 sequence is CASKKTGGMGNTIYF. For the CDR3, the DNA is TGTGCCAGCAAGAAGACAGGGGGCATGGGAAACACCATATATTTT.

The CDR3 coding sequence is TGCAGCGTTGTGCAAGACTCGGCTGCTCAGCCCCAGCATTTT. The encoded protein is CSVVQDSAAQPQHF. The J gene is TRBJ1-5, the V gene TRBV29-1, with D hard to call. Germline CDR1 is SQVTM and CDR2 is ANQGSEA. This CDR3 has 14 amino acids. The V gene lost 4 bases and the J gene lost 6 bases, with 16 bases spanning the gap.

The rearrangement uses TRBV6-1 and TRBJ1-3; TRBD1 matches 8 bases. Germline V gene data show CDR1 as MNHNS and CDR2 as SASEGT. The CDR3 consists of 16 residues. The trim removed 3 bases at V and 3 bases at J, leaving 7 bases unmatched. The CDR3 bases are TGTGCCAGCAGTGAGGCCACAGGGGGTAATGGAAACACCATATATTTT. Translation: CASSEATGGNGNTIYF.

This chain uses TRBV2 with TRBJ2-5; possible D gene TRBD2, 5 bases. Germline V gives CDR1 SNHLY, CDR2 FYNNEI. Trimming pared 5 bases from V and 9 bases from J, leaving 10 bases between. This CDR3 comprises 11 residues. The CDR3 region is CASSPPGAQYF. In DNA, the CDR3 is TGTGCCAGCAGTCCCCCCGGGGCCCAGTACTTC.

The V and J genes are TRBV5-1 and TRBJ1-2; possibly TRBD1 for D (6 bases). This CDR3 is 12 amino acids long. CDR1 and CDR2 from the germline V gene are SGHRS and YFSETQ. The V end was cut by 4 bases, the J end by 7 bases, with 11 bases between. The DNA of the CDR3 is TGCGCCAGCAGCCCAACAGGGCTTGGCTACACCTTC. The encoded protein is CASSPTGLGYTF.

The CDR3 DNA follows: TGTGCCAGCAGCCAAGATAACAGAGCCCTCTATGGCTACACCTTC. This codes for CASSQDNRALYGYTF. The chain uses TRBV3-1 (or the pseudogene TRBV3-2) and TRBJ1-2; no definite D call. The V end lost 0 bases, the J end lost 4 bases, and 12 bases lay between the germline ends. The CDR3 has 15 residues. Germline V gene sequence: CDR1 LGHDT, CDR2 YNNKEL (reference sequence).

The count of this clone is one. The chain couples TRBV18 to TRBJ1-2, with D tentatively TRBD1 (6 bases). Per germline, CDR1 KGHSH and CDR2 LQKENI. The CDR3 sequence is 16 residues long. V lost 1 base and J 4 bases, leaving 16 bases between the germline ends. CDR3 in DNA: TGTGCCAGCTCACCACTGGACAGCCAAGCAGGCTATGGCTACACCTTC. This gives the protein CASSPLDSQAGYGYTF.

The chain recombines TRBV7-2 with TRBJ2-3; TRBD2 agrees at 11 bases. The CDR3 runs 16 residues. Germline-derived CDR1 and CDR2 are SGHTA and FQGNSA. The J segment lost 3 bases and the V segment lost 5 bases, leaving 7 bases of the junction unmatched. CDR3 residues: CASSHLTSGSTDTQYF. The DNA of the CDR3 is TGTGCCAGCAGCCATCTTACTAGCGGGAGTACAGATACGCAGTATTTT. Variable domain in full (rest from reference TRBV7-2 and TRBJ2-3): GAGVSQSPSNKVTEKGKDVELRCDPISGHTALYWYRQSLGQGLEFLIYFQGNSAPDKSGLPSDRFSAERTGGSVSTLTIQRTQQEDSAVYLCASSHLTSGSTDTQYFGPGTRLTVL.

This sequence joins TRBV6-5 and TRBJ1-2, with a tentative D call TRBD1 (6 bases). CDR1 MNHEY and CDR2 SVGAGI come from the germline V gene. This CDR3 region has 14 residues. V shed 4 bases and J shed 3 bases, with 12 bases lying between them. The CDR3 DNA sequence: TGTGCCAGCAGTTTCAACCGACAGGACTATGGCTACACCTTC. Its translation is CASSFNRQDYGYTF.

The rearrangement uses TRBV5-5 and TRBJ1-2; 9 bases align to TRBD1. CDR3 size: 15 residues. After removal of 4 bases from V and 7 bases from J, the junction contained 11 bases not matched to a gene. The germline gives CDR1 SGHKS, CDR2 YYEKEE (reference sequence). CDR3 loop: CASSASTGQGRGYTF. For the CDR3, the DNA is TGTGCCAGCAGCGCCTCAACGGGACAGGGACGTGGCTACACCTTC.

The gene calls are TRBV7-9 and TRBJ2-5, with TRBD2 matching 10 bases. Germline trimming cut 5 bases from V and 7 bases from J; bases unmatched to any gene: 22. In germline, CDR1 is SEHNR, CDR2 FQNEAQ (reference sequence). The CDR3 has 19 residues. The CDR3 here is CASSPLTTSGNMPSGTQYF. CDR3 bases: TGTGCCAGCAGCCCACTCACCACTAGCGGGAACATGCCCAGCGGGACCCAGTACTTC. Full variable domain (missing parts from reference TRBV7-9 and TRBJ2-5): DTGVSQNPRHKITKRGQNVTFRCDPISEHNRLYWYRQTLGQGPEFLTYFQNEAQLEKSRLLSDRFSAERPKGSFSTLEIQRTEQGDSAMYLCASSPLTTSGNMPSGTQYFGPGTRLLVL.

The chain is built from TRBV6-1 and TRBJ1-3; D may be TRBD1 (6 bases). The CDR3 runs 17 residues. V lost 0 bases and J lost 2, with 14 bases in between. Per germline, CDR1 MNHNS and CDR2 SASEGT. CDR3 amino acids: CASSEAQGYGTGNTIYF. The CDR3 DNA sequence: TGTGCCAGCAGTGAAGCACAGGGTTATGGAACTGGAAACACCATATATTTT.